In this sample, the clone carrying this TCR beta chain turned up a few times. Construction of the TCRbeta library involved unique molecular identifiers. TCRdb re-called the PCR reads with MiXCR, one entry per CDR3 protein. The sample carries roughly 350,000 distinct CDR3 sequences, 10% recorded once. Germline V gives CDR1 SEHNR, CDR2 FQNEAQ (reference sequence). J lost 3 bases, V lost 5 bases, and 6 bases had no gene match. CDR3 size: 15 residues. This specimen belongs to a study of T-cell reconstitution after alpha-beta-depleted transplantation in children. V is TRBV7-9 and J is TRBJ2-3, with 9 bases lining up with TRBD1. This sequence was found in a human donor who donated a stem cell graft to a child with acute lymphoblastic leukemia. The input for sequencing was PBMCs from the stem cell graft donor, taken from the stem cell graft. CDR3 loop: CASSRRDRVTDTQYF. The CDR3 DNA reads as TGTGCCAGCAGCAGACGGGACAGGGTAACAGATACGCAGTATTTT.